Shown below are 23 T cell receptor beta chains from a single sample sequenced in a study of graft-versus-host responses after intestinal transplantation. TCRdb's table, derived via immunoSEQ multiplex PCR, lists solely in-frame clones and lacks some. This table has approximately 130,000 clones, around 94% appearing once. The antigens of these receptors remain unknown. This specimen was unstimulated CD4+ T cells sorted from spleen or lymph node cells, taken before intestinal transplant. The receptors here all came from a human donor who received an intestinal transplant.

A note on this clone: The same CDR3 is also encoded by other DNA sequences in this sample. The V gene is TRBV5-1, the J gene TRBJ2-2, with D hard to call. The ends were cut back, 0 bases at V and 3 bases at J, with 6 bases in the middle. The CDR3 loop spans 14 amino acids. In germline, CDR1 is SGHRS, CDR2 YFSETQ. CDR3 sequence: CASSLEGYTGELFF. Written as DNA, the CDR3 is TGCGCCAGCAGCTTGGAAGGGTACACCGGGGAGCTGTTTTTT.

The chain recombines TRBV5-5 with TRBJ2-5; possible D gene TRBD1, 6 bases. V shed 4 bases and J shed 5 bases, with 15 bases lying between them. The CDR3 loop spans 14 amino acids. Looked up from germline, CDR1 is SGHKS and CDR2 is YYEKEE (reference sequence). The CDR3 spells CASSILQGLETQYF. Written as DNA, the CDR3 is TGTGCCAGCAGCATCTTGCAGGGGTTGGAGACCCAGTACTTC.

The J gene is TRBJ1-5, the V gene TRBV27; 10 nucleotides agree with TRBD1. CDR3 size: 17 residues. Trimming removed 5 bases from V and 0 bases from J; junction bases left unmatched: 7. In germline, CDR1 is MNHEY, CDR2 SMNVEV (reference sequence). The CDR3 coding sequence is TGTGCCAGCAGTCCCGGACAGGGGGGATATAGCAATCAGCCCCAGCATTTT. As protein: CASSPGQGGYSNQPQHF.

The chain's CDR3 is CASRKAIGVYEQYF. DNA of the CDR3: TGTGCCAGCAGAAAGGCCATTGGGGTGTACGAGCAGTACTTC. The chain carries TRBV6-6 and TRBJ2-7; no clear D gene. This CDR3 comprises 14 residues. CDR1 and CDR2 (germline): MNHNY, SVGAGI (reference sequence). Trimming stripped 6 bases from V and 4 bases from J, with 16 bases between.

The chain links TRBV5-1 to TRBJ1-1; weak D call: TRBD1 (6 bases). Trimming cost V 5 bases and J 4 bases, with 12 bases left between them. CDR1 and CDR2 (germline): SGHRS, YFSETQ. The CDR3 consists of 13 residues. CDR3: CASSPRGFTEAFF. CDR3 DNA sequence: TGCGCCAGCAGTCCGAGGGGGTTCACTGAAGCTTTCTTT.

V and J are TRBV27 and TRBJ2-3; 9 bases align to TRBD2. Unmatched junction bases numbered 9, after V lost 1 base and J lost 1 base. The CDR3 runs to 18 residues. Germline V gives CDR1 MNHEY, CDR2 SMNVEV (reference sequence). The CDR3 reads CASSLLAGASTRTDTQYF. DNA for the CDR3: TGTGCCAGCAGTTTATTAGCGGGGGCTTCGACACGCACAGATACGCAGTATTTT.

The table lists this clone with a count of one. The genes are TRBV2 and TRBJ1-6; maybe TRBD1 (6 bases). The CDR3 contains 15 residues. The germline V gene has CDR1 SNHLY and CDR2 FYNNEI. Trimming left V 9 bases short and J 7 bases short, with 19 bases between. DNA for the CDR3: TGTGCCAGGTCGAAGGGGGGACATTTGAATTCACCCCTCCACTTT. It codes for CARSKGGHLNSPLHF. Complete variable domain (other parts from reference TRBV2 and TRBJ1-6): EPEVTQTPSHQVTQMGQEVILRCVPISNHLYFYWYRQILGQKVEFLVSFYNNEISEKSEIFDDQFSVERPDGSNFTLKIRSTKLEDSAMYFCARSKGGHLNSPLHFGNGTRLTVT.

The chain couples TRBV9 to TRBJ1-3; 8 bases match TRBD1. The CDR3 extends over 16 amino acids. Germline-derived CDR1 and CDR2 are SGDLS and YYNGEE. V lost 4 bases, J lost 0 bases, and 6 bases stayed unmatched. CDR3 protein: CASSPRGQASGNTIYF. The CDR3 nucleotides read TGTGCCAGCAGCCCGAGGGGACAGGCCTCTGGAAACACCATATATTTT. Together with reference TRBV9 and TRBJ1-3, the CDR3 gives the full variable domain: DSGVTQTPKHLITATGQRVTLRCSPRSGDLSVYWYQQSLDQGLQFLIQYYNGEERAKGNILERFSAQQFPDLHSELNLSSLELGDSALYFCASSPRGQASGNTIYFGEGSWLTVV.

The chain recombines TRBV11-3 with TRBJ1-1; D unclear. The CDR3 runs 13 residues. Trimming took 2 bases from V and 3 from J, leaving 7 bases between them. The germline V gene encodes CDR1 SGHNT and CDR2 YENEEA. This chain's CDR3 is CASSLLRDTEAFF. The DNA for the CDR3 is TGTGCCAGCAGCTTATTGCGGGACACTGAAGCTTTCTTT.

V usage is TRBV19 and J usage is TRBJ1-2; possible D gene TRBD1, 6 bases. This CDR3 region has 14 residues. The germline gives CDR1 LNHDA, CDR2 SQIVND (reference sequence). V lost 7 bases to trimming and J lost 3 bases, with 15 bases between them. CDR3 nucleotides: TGTGCCAGTACCACTACGGACAGCTACTATGGCTACACCTTC. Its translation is CASTTTDSYYGYTF.

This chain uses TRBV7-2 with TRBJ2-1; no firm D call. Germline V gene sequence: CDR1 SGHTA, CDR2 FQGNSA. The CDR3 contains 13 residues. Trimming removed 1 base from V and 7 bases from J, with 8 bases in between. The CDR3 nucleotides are TGTGCCAGCAGCTTAGAAGGTGGGAATGAGCAGTTCTTC. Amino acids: CASSLEGGNEQFF. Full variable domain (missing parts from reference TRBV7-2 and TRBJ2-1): GAGVSQSPSNKVTEKGKDVELRCDPISGHTALYWYRQSLGQGLEFLIYFQGNSAPDKSGLPSDRFSAERTGGSVSTLTIQRTQQEDSAVYLCASSLEGGNEQFFGPGTRLTVL.

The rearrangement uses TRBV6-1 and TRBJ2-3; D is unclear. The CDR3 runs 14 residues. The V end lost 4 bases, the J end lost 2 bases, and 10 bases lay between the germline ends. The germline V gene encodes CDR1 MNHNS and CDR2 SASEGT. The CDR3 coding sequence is TGTGCCAGCAGTGCGAGACCTCTCACAGATACGCAGTATTTT. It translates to CASSARPLTDTQYF.

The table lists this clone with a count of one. CDR3 residues: CASSLGYGTRQGTYEQYF. CDR3 coding DNA: TGTGCCAGCAGCTTAGGATACGGGACCCGACAGGGGACCTACGAGCAGTACTTC. The gene calls are TRBV7-6 and TRBJ2-7; 8 bases agree with TRBD1. The germline V gene has CDR1 SGHVS and CDR2 FNYEAQ. The CDR3 consists of 18 residues. V lost 1 base and J lost 2; bases outside the gene matches: 13.

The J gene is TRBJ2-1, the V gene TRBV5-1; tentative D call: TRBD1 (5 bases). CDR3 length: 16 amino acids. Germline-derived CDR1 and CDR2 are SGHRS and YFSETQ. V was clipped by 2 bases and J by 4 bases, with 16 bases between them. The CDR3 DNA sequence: TGCGCCAGCAGCTTCACAGGCAGCGCATTTTACAATGAGCAGTTCTTC. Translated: CASSFTGSAFYNEQFF.

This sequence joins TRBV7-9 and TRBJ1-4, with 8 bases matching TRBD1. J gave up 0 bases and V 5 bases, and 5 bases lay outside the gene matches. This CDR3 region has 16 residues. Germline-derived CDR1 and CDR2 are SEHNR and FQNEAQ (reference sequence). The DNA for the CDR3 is TGTGCCAGCAGCCTCGGACAGGGCGCAACTAATGAAAAACTGTTTTTT. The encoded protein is CASSLGQGATNEKLFF. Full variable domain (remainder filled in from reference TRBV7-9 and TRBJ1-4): DTGVSQNPRHKITKRGQNVTFRCDPISEHNRLYWYRQTLGQGPEFLTYFQNEAQLEKSRLLSDRFSAERPKGSFSTLEIQRTEQGDSAMYLCASSLGQGATNEKLFFGSGTQLSVL.

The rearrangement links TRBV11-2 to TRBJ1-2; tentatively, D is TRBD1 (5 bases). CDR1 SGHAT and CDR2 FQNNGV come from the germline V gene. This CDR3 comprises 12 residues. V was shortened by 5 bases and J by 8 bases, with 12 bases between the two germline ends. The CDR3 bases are TGTGCCAGCAGCAATTTAGGGGACGGCTACACCTTC. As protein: CASSNLGDGYTF.

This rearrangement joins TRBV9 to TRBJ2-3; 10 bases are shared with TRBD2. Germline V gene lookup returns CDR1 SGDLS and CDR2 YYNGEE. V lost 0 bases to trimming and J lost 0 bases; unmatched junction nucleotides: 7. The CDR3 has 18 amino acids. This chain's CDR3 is CASSVGTRTSGSTDTQYF. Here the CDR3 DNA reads TGTGCCAGCAGCGTAGGAACTAGGACTAGCGGTAGCACAGATACGCAGTATTTT.

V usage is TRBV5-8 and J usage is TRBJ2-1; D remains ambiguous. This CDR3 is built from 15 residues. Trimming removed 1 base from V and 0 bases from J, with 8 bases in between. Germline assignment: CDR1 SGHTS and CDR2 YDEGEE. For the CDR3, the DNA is TGTGCCAGCAGCTTGACGGGCAGCTCCTACAATGAGCAGTTCTTC. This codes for CASSLTGSSYNEQFF.

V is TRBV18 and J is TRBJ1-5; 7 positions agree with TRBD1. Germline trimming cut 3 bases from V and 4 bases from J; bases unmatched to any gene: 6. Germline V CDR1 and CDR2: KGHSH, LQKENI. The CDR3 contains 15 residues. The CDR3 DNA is TGTGCCAGCTCACCGGATGGACAGGTAAATCAGCCCCAGCATTTT. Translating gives CASSPDGQVNQPQHF.

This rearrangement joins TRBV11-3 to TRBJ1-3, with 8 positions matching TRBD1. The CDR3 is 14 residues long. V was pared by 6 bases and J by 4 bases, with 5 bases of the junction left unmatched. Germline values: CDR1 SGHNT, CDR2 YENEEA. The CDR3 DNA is TGTGCCAGCAGATCCGACAGGGGAGGAAACACCATATATTTT. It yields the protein CASRSDRGGNTIYF.

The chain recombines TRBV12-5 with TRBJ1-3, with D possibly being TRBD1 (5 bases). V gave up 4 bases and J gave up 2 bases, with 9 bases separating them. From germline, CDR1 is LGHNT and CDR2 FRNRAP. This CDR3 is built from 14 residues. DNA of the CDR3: TGTGCTAGTGGTTGGCCAGGGACTGGAAACACCATATATTTT. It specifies CASGWPGTGNTIYF.

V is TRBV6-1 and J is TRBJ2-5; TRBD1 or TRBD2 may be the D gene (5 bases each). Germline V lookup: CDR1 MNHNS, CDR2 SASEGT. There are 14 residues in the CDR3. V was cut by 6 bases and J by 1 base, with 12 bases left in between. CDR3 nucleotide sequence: TGTGCCAGCAGCGTAGGGACGGGCCAAGAGACCCAGTACTTC. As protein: CASSVGTGQETQYF.

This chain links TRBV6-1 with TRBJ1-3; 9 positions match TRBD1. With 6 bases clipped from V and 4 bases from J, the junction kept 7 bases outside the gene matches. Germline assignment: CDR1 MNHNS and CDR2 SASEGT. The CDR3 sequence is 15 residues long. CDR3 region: CASSKQGAKGNTIYF. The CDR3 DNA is TGTGCCAGCAGCAAACAGGGGGCGAAAGGAAACACCATATATTTT.